This T cell receptor (beta chain) was captured in a study of CD8+ T cells in alopecia areata. Overall study context: Recipient mice, approximately 6-11-week-old female C3H/HeJ animals, received skin from roughly 6-13-month-old C3H/HeJ graft donors with spontaneous alopecia. Whole-study results and caveats: Compared with normal scalp, lesional scalp had higher clonality and more expanded CD8+ clones.

Between the trimmed V and J ends, which lost 4 bases and 1 base, there was a span of 11 bases. The CDR3 length is 14 residues. CDR1 FNHDT and CDR2 SITEND come from the germline V gene (reference sequence). Once RNA had been extracted, it was reverse transcribed into cDNA to act as the sequencing template. Sequencing was performed with immunoSEQ multiplex PCR; in TCRdb, only in-frame clones are kept and a portion is missing. This sample has some 110,000 clones, each found more than once. There are a few counts of this clone. Its antigen is currently unknown. Mouse gene names apply. Coverage ceases 4 residues before the CDR3 finishes, and the germline J gene fills in the end.

The J gene is TRBJ1-1, the V gene TRBV19; TRBD1 might be the D (6 bases). Sequencing input: lesional skin. The clonotype was recovered from a C3H/HeJ mouse with alopecia areata. These mice share the MHC haplotype H2-k. The CDR3 spells CASSHRVGNTEVFF. CDR3 DNA (partial): TGTGCCAGCAGTCACAGGGTCGGAAACACA.